Below are 20 T cell receptor beta chains sequenced from a single sample in a study of blood T cell repertoires in COVID-19 (dated by TCRdb to between 2020 and 2021). The method was the immunoSEQ multiplex PCR assay. The table comes from immuneACCESS by way of TCRdb, which keeps in-frame sequences with V and J called. Part of the clones is missing from these tables; in studies checked, under half for an unresolved V gene and the rest for unknown reasons. The sample profile shows fewer than 120,000 clones; around 79% of them were found once. Approximately 16% of the sample is in the top ten clones. The sample comprised peripheral blood. The receptors shown here come from a woman at least 80 years old with active or convalescent COVID-19.

The rearrangement uses TRBV12-1 and TRBJ2-1; TRBD2 is taken as the D call from the table, unchecked against the DNA. TRBV12-1 is a known pseudogene. The CDR3 loop spans 11 amino acids. CDR3 nucleotide sequence: TGTGCCAGCAGCTTGGGGACTAGGCAGTTCTTC. Residues: CASSLGTRQFF.

This chain links TRBV25-1 with TRBJ2-7, with 10 bases lining up with TRBD2. The CDR3 is 14 amino acids. With V trimmed by 4 bases and J by 5 bases, 5 bases remained unmatched. The germline V gene encodes CDR1 MGHDK and CDR2 SYGVNS. The CDR3 nucleotides read TGTGCCAGCAGTGTCCGGACTAGCGGTAACGAGCAGTACTTC. Translated, it gives CASSVRTSGNEQYF.

The chain links TRBV12-3 or TRBV12-4 to TRBJ2-7; 7 bases align to TRBD2. The CDR3 is 13 residues long. Trimming took 3 bases from V and 3 from J; bases not matched to a gene: 2. The CDR3 protein is CASSLRENYEQYF. The CDR3 nucleotides read TGTGCCAGCAGTTTGCGGGAGAACTACGAGCAGTACTTC.

The CDR3 is CASSPTSGRAKNYEQYF. For the CDR3, the DNA is TGTGCCAGCAGTCCAACTAGCGGGAGGGCGAAGAACTACGAGCAGTACTTC. This chain connects TRBV6-6 to TRBJ2-7; TRBD2 aligns across 13 bases. The CDR3 has 17 residues. V lost 5 bases, J lost 3 bases, and 10 bases stayed unmatched. The germline V gene has CDR1 MNHNY and CDR2 SVGAGI (reference sequence).

The chain uses TRBV11-3 and TRBJ2-1, with 8 positions matching TRBD2. V gave up 0 bases and J gave up 8 bases; unmatched junction bases: 6. CDR1 is SGHNT, CDR2 YENEEA, per germline. This CDR3 region has 15 residues. CDR3 sequence reads: CASSLDYRTSYEQFF. The CDR3 DNA reads TGTGCCAGCAGCTTAGATTATAGGACTAGCTATGAGCAGTTCTTC.

The chain recombines TRBV5-4 with TRBJ2-3, with 10 positions matching TRBD2. CDR1 SGHNT and CDR2 YYREEE come from the germline V gene (reference sequence). With V trimmed by 4 bases and J by 1 base, 12 bases remained unmatched. The CDR3 contains 18 residues. CDR3 nucleotide sequence: TGTGCCAGCAGCGACCGCCCCCTAGCGGGAGTGGGCACAGATACGCAGTATTTT. It codes for CASSDRPLAGVGTDTQYF.

The V call is TRBV5-6, the J call TRBJ1-2, with D uncertain. The CDR3 is made up of 14 amino acids. The germline V and J ends were trimmed by 6 bases and 6 bases, with 18 bases remaining between them. CDR1 and CDR2 from the germline V gene are SGHDT and YYEEEE. The CDR3 coding sequence is TGTGCCAGCACCTTAAGGGAGCACGGTAATGGCTACACCTTC. Its translation: CASTLREHGNGYTF.

This chain joins TRBV6-5 and TRBJ1-5; 10 nucleotides match TRBD1. Germline loops: CDR1 MNHEY, CDR2 SVGAGI. The CDR3 is 14 residues long. The trim removed 5 bases at V and 6 bases at J, leaving 4 bases unmatched. The CDR3: CASSLRTGGQPQHF. The CDR3 nucleotides read TGTGCCAGCAGTCTACGGACAGGGGGTCAGCCCCAGCATTTT.

The chain combines TRBV3-1 (or the pseudogene TRBV3-2) with TRBJ2-2; tentatively, D is TRBD1 (6 bases). The germline V gene encodes CDR1 LGHDT and CDR2 YNNKEL (reference sequence). This CDR3 has 15 amino acids. Trimming stripped 2 bases from V and 5 bases from J, with 12 bases between. CDR3: CASSQWDMRTGELFF. The CDR3 DNA follows: TGTGCCAGCAGCCAATGGGACATGAGAACCGGGGAGCTGTTTTTT.

The chain links TRBV10-3 to TRBJ2-3; no reliable D call. V was cut by 4 bases and J by 6 bases, with 11 bases left in between. The CDR3 spans 13 residues. The germline V gene encodes CDR1 ENHRY and CDR2 SYGVKD. CDR3 sequence: CAISGSIADTQYF. CDR3 in DNA: TGTGCCATCAGTGGTTCTATAGCTGATACGCAGTATTTT.

The V gene is TRBV4-2, the J gene TRBJ1-1; no definite D call. The V end lost 0 bases, the J end lost 1 base, and 12 bases lay between the germline ends. The CDR3 has 16 residues. The germline gives CDR1 LGHNA, CDR2 YNFKEQ. In nucleotides, the CDR3 is TGTGCCAGCAGCCAAGATTCCGCCAGCGGGAACACTGAAGCTTTCTTT. Its protein is CASSQDSASGNTEAFF.

CDR3 sequence: CASRATGNYGYTF. CDR3 DNA sequence: TGTGCCAGCAGAGCGACAGGGAACTATGGCTACACCTTC. This sequence joins TRBV12-3 or TRBV12-4 and TRBJ1-2; 7 bases are shared with TRBD1. The CDR3 runs 13 residues. Losses at the gene ends were 6 bases for V and 2 bases for J; bases not matched to a gene: 3.

The table lists this clone with a count of one. V is TRBV5-4 and J is TRBJ2-1; D may be TRBD2 (5 bases). From germline, CDR1 is SGHNT and CDR2 YYREEE (reference sequence). Trimming took off 5 bases at V and 1 base at J, with 16 bases between the two ends. The CDR3 spans 16 residues. The CDR3 DNA follows: TGTGCCAGCAGTCCCACGGAGCGGATATCCTACAATGAGCAGTTCTTC. Its translation: CASSPTERISYNEQFF.

J is TRBJ1-1 and V is TRBV7-2, with unresolved D. V shed 4 bases and J shed 0 bases, with 12 bases lying between them. Germline V gene lookup returns CDR1 SGHTA and CDR2 FQGNSA. The CDR3 has 15 amino acids. In DNA form, the CDR3 reads TGTGCCAGCAGCTCCGGAGGGCTACTGAACACTGAAGCTTTCTTT. Translating it yields CASSSGGLLNTEAFF.

This clone has a handful of counts. CDR3 DNA: TGTGCCAGCAGCGTAGTTGACAGTTCCTACGAGCAGTACTTC. It is translated as CASSVVDSSYEQYF. This chain joins TRBV9 and TRBJ2-7; TRBD1 is a possible D gene (5 bases). The germline V gene has CDR1 SGDLS and CDR2 YYNGEE. This CDR3 is built from 14 residues. V was clipped by 0 bases and J by 1 base, with 8 bases between them.

The gene calls are TRBV9 and TRBJ2-5; TRBD2 matches 9 bases. V was clipped by 4 bases and J by 1 base; unmatched bases: 2. This CDR3 is 14 amino acids long. CDR1 is SGDLS and CDR2 is YYNGEE in the germline V gene. CDR3 sequence (DNA): TGTGCCAGCAGCAGCGGGGGGCTCCAAGAGACCCAGTACTTC. Protein product: CASSSGGLQETQYF.

This chain links TRBV6-2 or TRBV6-3 with TRBJ2-7, with 15 bases aligning to TRBD2. The CDR3 totals 16 residues. Germline V gene data show CDR1 as MNHEY and CDR2 as SVGEGT. V trimming: 4 bases; J trimming: 2 bases; junction bases outside the gene matches: 3. CDR3 sequence: CASSWGLAGGPYEQYF. The CDR3 region has the DNA TGTGCCAGCAGTTGGGGACTAGCGGGAGGACCCTACGAGCAGTACTTC.

This clone occurred once. J is TRBJ2-7 and V is TRBV7-2, with D unresolved. Germline CDR1 and CDR2: SGHTA and FQGNSA. V was clipped by 1 base and J by 2 bases, with 12 bases between them. The CDR3 loop spans 15 amino acids. CDR3 coding DNA: TGTGCCAGCAGCTTAGTCGCCCAGGCCACCTACGAGCAGTACTTC. Its protein product is CASSLVAQATYEQYF.

Only one count was recorded for this clone. The chain combines TRBV3-1 (or the pseudogene TRBV3-2) with TRBJ2-3; TRBD2 aligns across 10 bases. Germline CDR1 LGHDT, CDR2 YNNKEL (reference sequence). There are 18 residues in the CDR3. The V and J ends lost 2 bases and 0 bases, in that order; junction bases with no gene match: 8. The CDR3 spells CASSQWTSSGSSTDTQYF. The CDR3 region has the DNA TGTGCCAGCAGCCAATGGACCTCTAGCGGGAGTAGCACAGATACGCAGTATTTT.

The chain recombines TRBV5-4 with TRBJ2-2; 14 bases fit TRBD2. The length of the CDR3 is 17 residues. Germline V gives CDR1 SGHNT, CDR2 YYREEE (reference sequence). V lost 4 bases, J lost 2 bases, and 4 bases stayed unmatched. The CDR3 here is CASSAGTSGRNTGELFF. Here the CDR3 DNA reads TGTGCCAGCAGCGCCGGGACTAGCGGGAGAAACACCGGGGAGCTGTTTTTT.